Shown below are 12 T cell receptor beta chains from a single sample sequenced in a study of blood T cells in healthy people across ages. A sample-barcoded 5' primer and a J-beta primer mix were used in a second PCR of roughly 6 to 11 cycles. TCRdb reanalysed the 5' RACE reads using MiXCR and keeps one entry per CDR3 protein. The table includes 1.5 million to 2 million distinct CDR3 sequences, 28% detected once. Sequencing used blood. Source of these receptors: a woman between 25 and 40 years old in good health.

This chain connects TRBV12-3 or TRBV12-4 to TRBJ2-5, with D tentatively TRBD1 or TRBD2 (6 bases each). This CDR3 spans 13 amino acids. Between the trimmed V and J ends, which lost 11 bases and 5 bases, there was a span of 18 bases. The CDR3 reads CAGNSTGTETQYF. As DNA, the CDR3 is TGTGCCGGCAATTCAACAGGGACTGAGACCCAGTACTTC.

As regards this clonotype: A much bigger clone sits one base away, suggesting this may be a read error. The gene calls are TRBV29-1 and TRBJ2-1, with D possibly TRBD2 on 5 matching bases. Germline V lookup: CDR1 SQVTM, CDR2 ANQGSEA. Trimming took 2 bases from V and 4 from J, leaving 12 bases between them. The CDR3 loop spans 14 amino acids. The chain's CDR3 is CSVEILVVYNEQFF. In nucleotides, the CDR3 is TGCAGCGTTGAAATACTAGTGGTATACAATGAGCAGTTCTTC.

Ten or more counts support this clonotype. The chain combines TRBV7-2 with TRBJ2-1; no clear D gene. The germline V gene has CDR1 SGHTA and CDR2 FQGNSA. The CDR3 extends over 15 amino acids. V gave up 1 base and J gave up 0 bases, with 7 bases separating them. The CDR3 here is CASSLGPDSYNEQFF. The CDR3 nucleotides read TGTGCCAGCAGCTTAGGTCCTGACTCCTACAATGAGCAGTTCTTC.

This clonotype was picked up many times. The V gene is TRBV12-5, the J gene TRBJ2-7, with a tentative D call TRBD2 (6 bases). The CDR3 contains 12 residues. CDR1 and CDR2 from the germline V gene are LGHNT and FRNRAP. V dropped 6 bases and J dropped 6 bases, with 12 bases sitting between them. The CDR3 reads CASGSGVVEQYF. The CDR3 DNA reads as TGTGCTAGTGGGTCGGGAGTAGTCGAGCAGTACTTC.

This clonotype is a singleton in its sample. The V call is TRBV20-1, the J call TRBJ2-5, with 9 bases identical to TRBD1. The J call may be in error: the DNA end matches TRBJ2-7 better. The CDR3 is 14 residues long. CDR1 is DFQATT, CDR2 SNEGSKA, per germline (reference sequence). In DNA, the CDR3 is TGCAGGGCGGCCTCCGGGACAGGGTTCTACGAGCAGTACTTC. Translated, it gives CRAASGTGFYEQYF.

As concerns this clonotype: A junction end diverges from the germline sequence, so it may reflect a read error. The chain links TRBV12-5 to TRBJ2-3, with D perhaps matching TRBD1 or TRBD2 (5 bases each). Germline V gives CDR1 LGHNT, CDR2 FRNRAP. The CDR3 totals 15 residues. This CDR3 reads CASGPWGSSTDMQYF. The CDR3 DNA follows: TGTGCTAGTGGTCCCTGGGGCTCTAGCACAGATATGCAGTATTTT.

J is TRBJ1-6 and V is TRBV5-1; D is ambiguous. Germline loops: CDR1 SGHRS, CDR2 YFSETQ. This CDR3 spans 15 amino acids. V shed 0 bases and J shed 11 bases, with 15 bases lying between them. CDR3 amino acids: CASSLDGLYGAPLHF. DNA of the CDR3: TGCGCCAGCAGCTTGGACGGTCTCTATGGAGCACCCCTCCACTTT.

With respect to this clonotype: This may come from a read error, since a much larger clone is one base off. This chain links TRBV12-3 or TRBV12-4 with TRBJ2-4; tentatively, D is TRBD1 (6 bases). Near its end, the DNA agrees better with TRBJ2-7, so the J call may be wrong. This CDR3 comprises 15 residues. The CDR3 coding sequence is TGTGCCAGCAGTTCCCTGGGGCAGGGGCCCTACGAGCAGTACTTC. Translation gives CASSSLGQGPYEQYF.

This chain connects TRBV20-1 to TRBJ2-7, with D perhaps matching TRBD2 (6 bases). CDR1 and CDR2 from the germline V gene are DFQATT and SNEGSKA (reference sequence). The V gene lost 1 base and the J gene lost 2 bases, with 12 bases spanning the gap. There are 14 residues in the CDR3. The CDR3 bases are TGCAGTGCTAGAGTTTGGGGGGAGGCCTACGAGCAGTACTTC. Translated, it gives CSARVWGEAYEQYF.

A few counts support this clonotype. The chain uses TRBV5-1 and TRBJ2-2; D gene uncertain. The CDR3 sequence is 16 residues long. Germline lookup yields CDR1 SGHRS and CDR2 YFSETQ. Deletions cut 7 bases from V and 2 bases from J, with 18 bases between. The CDR3 region is CASLPQRRANTGELFF. CDR3 in DNA: TGCGCCAGCCTCCCACAAAGGAGAGCAAACACCGGGGAGCTGTTTTTT.

The chain uses TRBV20-1 and TRBJ2-5, with TRBD2 as a possible D gene (6 bases). The CDR3 has 14 amino acids. Trimming took off 4 bases at V and 1 base at J, with 13 bases between the two ends. In germline, CDR1 is DFQATT, CDR2 SNEGSKA (reference sequence). CDR3 DNA sequence: TGCAGTGCTAATTCACTAGCAGCCCAAGAGACCCAGTACTTC. Protein product: CSANSLAAQETQYF.

The chain joins TRBV2 to TRBJ2-1, with 16 bases fitting TRBD2. This CDR3 has 17 amino acids. V dropped 9 bases and J dropped 2; count of bases not matched to a gene: 7. Germline assignment: CDR1 SNHLY and CDR2 FYNNEI. The CDR3, as DNA: TGTGCCAGTAGGGTGGGACTAGCGGGGGGGCCCTACAATGAGCAGTTCTTC. It codes for CASRVGLAGGPYNEQFF.